These 22 T cell receptor beta chains were all obtained from the same sample, sequenced in a study of OX40 agonist ivuxolimab in advanced cancers. Measured with immunoSEQ multiplex PCR; TCRdb has only the in-frame clones, and not every one. The table shows 70,000 to 95,000 clones, with 87% occurring only once. The sequencing here drew on CD4+ or CD8+ T cells sorted from blood, taken in a trial of the OX40 agonist ivuxolimab. The receptor set was obtained from an adult with an advanced solid tumor such as melanoma, head and neck, liver or kidney cancer.

The genes are TRBV18 and TRBJ2-1; TRBD2 matches at 15 bases. The CDR3 is 18 residues long. Germline CDR1 KGHSH, CDR2 LQKENI. V lost 0 bases to trimming and J lost 3 bases; unmatched junction nucleotides: 3. CDR3: CASSPPGLAGGYYNEQFF. CDR3 nucleotides: TGTGCCAGCTCACCACCGGGACTAGCGGGAGGCTACTACAATGAGCAGTTCTTC. Variable domain in full (rest from reference TRBV18 and TRBJ2-1): NAGVMQNPRHLVRRRGQEARLRCSPMKGHSHVYWYRQLPEEGLKFMVYLQKENIIDESGMPKERFSAEFPKEGPSILRIQQVVRGDSAAYFCASSPPGLAGGYYNEQFFGPGTRLTVL.

The chain couples TRBV11-2 to TRBJ2-5; D may match TRBD1 or TRBD2 (6 bases each). V was shortened by 1 base and J by 4 bases, with 13 bases between the two germline ends. Germline assignment: CDR1 SGHAT and CDR2 FQNNGV. This CDR3 comprises 15 residues. Here the CDR3 reads CASSLGLGGGETQYF. Written as DNA, the CDR3 is TGTGCCAGCAGCTTAGGGCTCGGGGGCGGAGAGACCCAGTACTTC.

The chain joins TRBV7-8 to TRBJ2-1; D unclear. The V end lost 5 bases, the J end lost 7 bases, and 21 bases lay between the germline ends. The germline CDR1 and CDR2 sequences are SGHVS and FQNEAQ. The CDR3 runs 16 residues. CDR3 sequence (DNA): TGTGCCAGCAGCCCCGCGGTGTTAAGGGCTTATAATGAGCAGTTCTTC. As protein: CASSPAVLRAYNEQFF.

The V gene is TRBV27, the J gene TRBJ1-4; no firm D call. Germline loops: CDR1 MNHEY, CDR2 SMNVEV (reference sequence). V was clipped by 8 bases and J by 7 bases, with 11 bases between them. The length of the CDR3 is 12 residues. The CDR3 region has the DNA TGTGCCAGCGGAAGGAGACGTGAAAAACTGTTTTTT. Encoded protein: CASGRRREKLFF.

In DNA form, the CDR3 reads TGCAGCGTTGAACCCCAGACAGGGGCCACAGATACGCAGTATTTT. Its translation is CSVEPQTGATDTQYF. The J gene is TRBJ2-3, the V gene TRBV29-1; 8 bases are shared with TRBD1. The CDR3 is 15 residues long. Germline V gives CDR1 SQVTM, CDR2 ANQGSEA. With V trimmed by 2 bases and J by 2 bases, 6 bases remained unmatched.

This clone came up a few times. The chain has TRBV7-9 and TRBJ1-2; TRBD1 matches at 7 bases. This CDR3 spans 16 amino acids. J gave up 0 bases and V 3 bases, and 7 bases lay outside the gene matches. Germline loops: CDR1 SEHNR, CDR2 FQNEAQ (reference sequence). In DNA form, the CDR3 reads TGTGCCAGCAGCTTGTCGACAGGGCGATCTAACTATGGCTACACCTTC. Translating gives CASSLSTGRSNYGYTF.

The genes are TRBV9 and TRBJ1-3, with D unresolved. Trimming pared 0 bases from V and 0 bases from J, leaving 10 bases between. CDR3 size: 16 residues. Germline V gene data show CDR1 as SGDLS and CDR2 as YYNGEE. Here the CDR3 reads CASSVDGSLSGNTIYF. CDR3 DNA: TGTGCCAGCAGCGTAGACGGTAGCCTCTCTGGAAACACCATATATTTT. Drawing the rest from reference TRBV9 and TRBJ1-3, the complete variable domain is DSGVTQTPKHLITATGQRVTLRCSPRSGDLSVYWYQQSLDQGLQFLIQYYNGEERAKGNILERFSAQQFPDLHSELNLSSLELGDSALYFCASSVDGSLSGNTIYFGEGSWLTVV.

J is TRBJ1-4 and V is TRBV9, with 9 bases aligning to TRBD1. The germline gives CDR1 SGDLS, CDR2 YYNGEE. This CDR3 comprises 13 residues. V was pared by 3 bases and J by 12 bases, with 6 bases of the junction left unmatched. In DNA form, the CDR3 reads TGTGCCAGCAGCGCAACAGGGGGCGCTGAACTGTTTTTT. Amino acid sequence: CASSATGGAELFF.

The chain joins TRBV28 to TRBJ2-7, with D perhaps being TRBD1 or TRBD2 (7 bases each). The germline CDR1 and CDR2 sequences are MDHEN and SYDVKM. Trimming left V 6 bases short and J 1 base short, with 16 bases between. The CDR3 loop spans 15 amino acids. CDR3 DNA sequence: TGTGCCAGCAGCTCCGCAGGGGGGGGGTCCTACGAGCAGTACTTC. This encodes CASSSAGGGSYEQYF.

This clone showed up just a few times. The same CDR3 also results from other DNA sequences found in this sample. The CDR3 loop is CASSVADTQYF. DNA for the CDR3: TGTGCCAGCAGTGTGGCAGATACGCAGTATTTT. The chain has TRBV25-1 and TRBJ2-3; D gene ambiguous. The ends were cut back, 4 bases at V and 4 bases at J, with 3 bases in the middle. The CDR3 runs 11 residues. The germline V gene has CDR1 MGHDK and CDR2 SYGVNS.

This clone was observed a single time. The chain employs TRBV6-5 and TRBJ2-3; TRBD1 is a possible D gene (5 bases). The CDR3 contains 13 residues. With 6 bases removed from V and 4 bases from J, the gap between germline ends came to 11 bases. Germline V lookup: CDR1 MNHEY, CDR2 SVGAGI. CDR3 sequence reads: CASRPREPDTQYF. CDR3 coding DNA: TGTGCCAGCAGACCCAGGGAACCAGATACGCAGTATTTT.

As DNA, the CDR3 is TGTGCCAGCAGTTTATCCTTTGGGACAGTAAACTATGGCTACACCTTC. This codes for CASSLSFGTVNYGYTF. V gene TRBV27 combines with J gene TRBJ1-2, with 7 bases that match TRBD1. Per germline, CDR1 MNHEY and CDR2 SMNVEV (reference sequence). V lost 0 bases to trimming and J lost 2 bases; unmatched junction nucleotides: 6. CDR3 length equals 16 residues.

This chain connects TRBV30 to TRBJ2-1; D gene uncertain. Per the germline V gene, CDR1 is GTSNPN and CDR2 is SVGIG (reference sequence). The V and J ends lost 2 bases and 3 bases respectively, with 8 bases between them. The CDR3 loop spans 13 amino acids. The CDR3 loop reads CAWSPSVYNEQFF. CDR3 nucleotides: TGTGCCTGGAGTCCGAGCGTCTACAATGAGCAGTTCTTC. Together with reference TRBV30 and TRBJ2-1, the CDR3 gives the full variable domain: SQTIHQWPATLVQPVGSPLSLECTVEGTSNPNLYWYRQAAGRGLQLLFYSVGIGQISSEVPQNLSASRPQDRQFILSSKKLLLSDSGFYLCAWSPSVYNEQFFGPGTRLTVL.

In this sample, this clone turned up a few times. V and J are TRBV30 and TRBJ2-1; TRBD2 matches at 10 bases. The CDR3 contains 15 residues. CDR1 and CDR2 from the germline V gene are GTSNPN and SVGIG (reference sequence). The V and J ends lost 5 bases and 7 bases, in that order; junction bases with no gene match: 11. The CDR3 sequence: CAWDSLAGARNEQFF. The CDR3 coding sequence is TGTGCCTGGGACTCTCTAGCGGGAGCTCGGAATGAGCAGTTCTTC.

The chain recombines TRBV25-1 with TRBJ1-2; no firm D call. Between the trimmed V and J ends, which lost 3 bases and 8 bases, there was a span of 13 bases. This CDR3 is 13 amino acids long. In germline, CDR1 is MGHDK, CDR2 SYGVNS. The CDR3 coding sequence is TGTGCCAGCAGTGAGTCGGTAAAGGAAGGCTACACCTTC. Translated: CASSESVKEGYTF.

The rearrangement uses TRBV18 and TRBJ1-3, with D possibly TRBD1 on 5 matching bases. V was clipped by 3 bases and J by 0 bases, with 12 bases between them. Germline V gene sequence: CDR1 KGHSH, CDR2 LQKENI. This CDR3 spans 16 amino acids. CDR3 sequence (DNA): TGTGCCAGCTCACCTAGACAGAGTTCCTCTGGAAACACCATATATTTT. Translated, it gives CASSPRQSSSGNTIYF.

This chain joins TRBV5-1 and TRBJ1-2; 10 bases fit TRBD1. Trimming cost V 4 bases and J 13 bases; bases outside gene matches: 10. The CDR3 runs to 13 residues. CDR1 and CDR2 from the germline V gene are SGHRS and YFSETQ. CDR3 sequence (DNA): TGCGCCAGCAGCCTGACAGGGGGCGAGTCCCCCACCTTC. Amino acids: CASSLTGGESPTF.

The chain couples TRBV11-2 to TRBJ1-4; possible D gene TRBD1, 6 bases. The germline gives CDR1 SGHAT, CDR2 FQNNGV. With 5 bases removed from V and 5 bases from J, the gap between germline ends came to 15 bases. CDR3 length: 15 residues. DNA for the CDR3: TGTGCCAGCAGCCTAAACAGGGCGCTCAATGAAAAACTGTTTTTT. Its protein is CASSLNRALNEKLFF.

The table lists this clone with a count of one. The V call is TRBV28, the J call TRBJ1-2; D is unresolved. Germline V gives CDR1 MDHEN, CDR2 SYDVKM. V lost 5 bases, J lost 8 bases, and 9 bases lay in between. The CDR3 covers 11 residues. The CDR3 DNA sequence: TGTGCCAGCAGTGGCGCTCGAGGCTACACCTTC. Translation: CASSGARGYTF.

The rearrangement uses TRBV6-1 and TRBJ1-5; maybe TRBD1 (6 bases). The V end lost 8 bases, the J end lost 4 bases, and 9 bases lay between the germline ends. CDR3 length equals 12 residues. From germline, CDR1 is MNHNS and CDR2 SASEGT. The DNA for the CDR3 is TGTGCCAGCGCTCAGGGGAATCAGCCCCAGCATTTT. Encoded protein: CASAQGNQPQHF.

The rearrangement joins TRBV2 to TRBJ2-1, with 12 bases aligning to TRBD2. CDR1 and CDR2 from the germline V gene are SNHLY and FYNNEI. This CDR3 contains 13 residues. Unmatched junction bases numbered 4, after V lost 6 bases and J lost 10 bases. This CDR3 reads CASSLGLAGEQFF. The CDR3 DNA sequence: TGTGCCAGCAGCCTAGGACTAGCGGGAGAGCAGTTCTTC.

The CDR3 bases are TGTGCCATCAGTGAGTCGGCAGGGAGTGCGTCCAAAAACATTCAGTACTTC. It codes for CAISESAGSASKNIQYF. The chain combines TRBV10-3 with TRBJ2-4, with D perhaps being TRBD1 or TRBD2 (5 bases each). From germline, CDR1 is ENHRY and CDR2 SYGVKD. CDR3 length equals 17 residues. The germline V and J ends were trimmed by 0 bases and 2 bases, with 14 bases remaining between them.